This TCR beta chain was obtained from a study of spatial heterogeneity in lung cancer. On each TCR cDNA molecule, a unique molecular identifier was present. In TCRdb, the 5' RACE reads were re-called with MiXCR into one record per CDR3 protein. The sample lists approximately 81,000 distinct CDR3 sequences, over 9.5% seen once, with 3.5% to 5.5% in the top ten. The CDR3 runs to 12 residues. Germline assignment: CDR1 SGDLS and CDR2 YYNGEE. J lost 7 bases, V lost 3 bases, and 4 bases had no gene match. Time point given: sample taken at primary tumor resection. The input material, whole RNA from tumor, nontumor lung or frozen PBMC, was sequenced unsorted.

This specimen consisted of PBMCs, obtained at surgery. The receptor was derived from a male donor with early-stage non-small cell lung cancer. The chain combines TRBV9 with TRBJ2-7; 7 nucleotides match TRBD2. DNA of the CDR3: TGTGCCAGCAGCGGGCCGCGGGGGGAGCAGTACTTC. Amino acid sequence: CASSGPRGEQYF.